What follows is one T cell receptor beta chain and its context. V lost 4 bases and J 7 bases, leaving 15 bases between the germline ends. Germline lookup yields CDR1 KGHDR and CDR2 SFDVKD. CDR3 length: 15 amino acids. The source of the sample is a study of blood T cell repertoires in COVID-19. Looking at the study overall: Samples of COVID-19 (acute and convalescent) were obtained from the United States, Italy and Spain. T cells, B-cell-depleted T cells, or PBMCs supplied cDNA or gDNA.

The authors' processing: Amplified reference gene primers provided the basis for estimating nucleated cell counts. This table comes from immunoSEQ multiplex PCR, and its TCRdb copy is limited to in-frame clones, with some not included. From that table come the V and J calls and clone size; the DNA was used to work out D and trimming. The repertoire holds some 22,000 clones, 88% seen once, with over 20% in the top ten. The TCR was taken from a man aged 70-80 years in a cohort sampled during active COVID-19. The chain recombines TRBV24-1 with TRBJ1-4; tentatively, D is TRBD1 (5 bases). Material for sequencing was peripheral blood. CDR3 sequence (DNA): TGTGCCACCAGTGACCCCCGTGGGGGGATTGAAAAACTGTTTTTT. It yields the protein CATSDPRGGIEKLFF.